The sequence of this T cell receptor beta chain was determined in a study of CXCR3-negative and CXCR3-positive naive CD8 T cells. Whole-study results and caveats: TRB CDR3 properties served as the basis for inferring TCR strength, and surface CD5 was comparable between naive subsets. Against CXCR3-negative naive cells, CXCR3-positive naive cells showed more hydrophobic TRB CDR3s. Fresh PBMCs served for most assays, and CXCR3 expression fell partially after cryopreservation.

UMI-labeled TRB cDNA libraries were prepared by 5' RACE. No DNA is given; TCRdb re-called the 5' RACE reads and lists each CDR3 protein once. The specimen's table records about 130,000 distinct CDR3 sequences. Naive CD8+ T cells showed a CD45RO-CCR7+CD27+CD95- phenotype. In regard to this clonotype: Its antigen is currently unknown.

There are 14 residues in the CDR3. The V gene's germline CDR1 is SQVTM and CDR2 ANQGSEA. The gene calls are TRBV29-1 and TRBJ2-5; TCRdb's assignment of TRBD1 cannot be checked, as there is no DNA. Input material: naive CXCR3- CD8+ T cells from blood. Regarding subset: CD45RO-CCR7+CD27+CD95- naive CD8+ T cells lacking CXCR3 (TNR3-). The TCR originated in a human donor in good health. Some clones in this sample may be carry-over from other donors' samples. CDR3 region: CSVEVRGLQETQYF.